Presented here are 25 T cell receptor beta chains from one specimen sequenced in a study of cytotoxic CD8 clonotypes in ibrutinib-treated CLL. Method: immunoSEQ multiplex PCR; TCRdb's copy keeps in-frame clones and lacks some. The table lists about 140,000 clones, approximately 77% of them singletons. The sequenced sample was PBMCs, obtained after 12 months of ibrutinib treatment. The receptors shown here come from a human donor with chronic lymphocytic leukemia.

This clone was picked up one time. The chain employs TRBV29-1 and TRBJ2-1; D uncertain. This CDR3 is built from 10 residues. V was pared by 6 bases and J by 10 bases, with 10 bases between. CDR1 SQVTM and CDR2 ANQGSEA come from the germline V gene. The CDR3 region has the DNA TGCAGCGTCCACACCGGGGAGCAGTTCTTC. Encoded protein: CSVHTGEQFF.

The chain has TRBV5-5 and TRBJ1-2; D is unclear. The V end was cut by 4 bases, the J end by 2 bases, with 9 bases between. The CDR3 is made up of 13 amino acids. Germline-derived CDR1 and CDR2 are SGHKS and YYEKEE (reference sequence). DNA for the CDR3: TGTGCCAGCAGCCTGGACGGGAACTATGGCTACACCTTC. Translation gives CASSLDGNYGYTF.

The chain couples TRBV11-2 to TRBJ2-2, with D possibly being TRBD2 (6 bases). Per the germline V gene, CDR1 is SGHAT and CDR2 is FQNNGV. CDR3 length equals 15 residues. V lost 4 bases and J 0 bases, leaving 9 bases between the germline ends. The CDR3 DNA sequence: TGTGCCAGCAGCTGGGCTAGCGCGAACACCGGGGAGCTGTTTTTT. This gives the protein CASSWASANTGELFF. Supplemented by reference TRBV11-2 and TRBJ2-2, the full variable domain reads EAGVAQSPRYKIIEKRQSVAFWCNPISGHATLYWYQQILGQGPKLLIQFQNNGVVDDSQLPKDRFSAERLKGVDSTLKIQPAKLEDSAVYLCASSWASANTGELFFGEGSRLTVL.

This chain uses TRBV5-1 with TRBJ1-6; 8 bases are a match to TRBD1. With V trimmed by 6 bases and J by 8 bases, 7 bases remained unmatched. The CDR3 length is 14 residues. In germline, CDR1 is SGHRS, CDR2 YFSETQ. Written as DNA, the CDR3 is TGCGCCAGCACGTCCGGGACAGGTTATTCACCCCTCCACTTT. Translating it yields CASTSGTGYSPLHF.

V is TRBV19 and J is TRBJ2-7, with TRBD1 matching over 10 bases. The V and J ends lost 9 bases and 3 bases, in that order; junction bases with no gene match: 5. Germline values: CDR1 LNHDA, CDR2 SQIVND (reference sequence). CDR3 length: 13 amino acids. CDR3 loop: CASRDRGLYEQYF. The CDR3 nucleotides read TGTGCCAGCCGAGACAGGGGGCTCTACGAGCAGTACTTC.

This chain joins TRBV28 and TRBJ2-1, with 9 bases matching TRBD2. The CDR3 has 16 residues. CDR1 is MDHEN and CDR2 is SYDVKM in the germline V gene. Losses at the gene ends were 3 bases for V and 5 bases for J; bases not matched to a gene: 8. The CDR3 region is CASSFGLAGSHNEQFF. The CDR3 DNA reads TGTGCCAGCAGTTTTGGTCTAGCGGGGTCCCACAATGAGCAGTTCTTC.

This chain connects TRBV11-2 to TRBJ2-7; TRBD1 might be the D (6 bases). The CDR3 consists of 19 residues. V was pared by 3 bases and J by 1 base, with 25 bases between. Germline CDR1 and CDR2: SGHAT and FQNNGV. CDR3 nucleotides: TGTGCCAGCAGCTTCATACCCAAAAGCGGACAGCGTGATTCCTACGAGCAGTACTTC. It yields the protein CASSFIPKSGQRDSYEQYF.

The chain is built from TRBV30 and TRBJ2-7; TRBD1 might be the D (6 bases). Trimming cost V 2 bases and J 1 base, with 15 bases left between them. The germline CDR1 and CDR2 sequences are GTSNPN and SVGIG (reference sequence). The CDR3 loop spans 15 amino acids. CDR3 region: CAWSSLSDSSYEQYF. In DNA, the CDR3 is TGTGCCTGGAGTAGCCTTTCGGACAGTTCCTACGAGCAGTACTTC.

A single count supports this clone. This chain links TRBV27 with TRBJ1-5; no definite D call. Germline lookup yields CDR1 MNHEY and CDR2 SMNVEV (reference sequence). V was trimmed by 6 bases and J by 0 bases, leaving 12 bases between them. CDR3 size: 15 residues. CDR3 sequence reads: CASSSRGYSNQPQHF. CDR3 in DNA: TGTGCCAGCAGCTCCCGGGGATATAGCAATCAGCCCCAGCATTTT.

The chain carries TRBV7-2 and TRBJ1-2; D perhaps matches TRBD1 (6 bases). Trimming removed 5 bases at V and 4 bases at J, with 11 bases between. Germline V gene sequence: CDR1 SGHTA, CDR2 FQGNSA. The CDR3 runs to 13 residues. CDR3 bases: TGTGCCAGCAGCGGGGGGACAAGCTATGGCTACACCTTC. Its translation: CASSGGTSYGYTF.

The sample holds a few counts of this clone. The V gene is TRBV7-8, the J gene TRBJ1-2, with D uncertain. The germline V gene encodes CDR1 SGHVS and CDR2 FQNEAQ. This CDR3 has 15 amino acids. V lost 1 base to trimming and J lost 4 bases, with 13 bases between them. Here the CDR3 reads CASSLGSGKGYGYTF. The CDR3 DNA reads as TGTGCCAGCAGCTTAGGATCGGGGAAGGGCTATGGCTACACCTTC.

CDR3 DNA: TGCGCCAGCAGGCCCTCCCTCATAGGCGAGACCCAGTACTTC. Protein product: CASRPSLIGETQYF. J is TRBJ2-5 and V is TRBV5-1; D ambiguous. Trimming left V 5 bases short and J 5 bases short, with 16 bases between. The germline V gene encodes CDR1 SGHRS and CDR2 YFSETQ. This CDR3 has 14 residues.

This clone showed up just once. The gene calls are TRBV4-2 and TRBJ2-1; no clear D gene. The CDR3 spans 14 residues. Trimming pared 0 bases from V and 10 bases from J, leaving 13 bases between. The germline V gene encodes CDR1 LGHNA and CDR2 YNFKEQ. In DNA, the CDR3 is TGTGCCAGCAGCCAAGAAGGTCCCCTGCGGGAGCAGTTCTTC. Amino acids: CASSQEGPLREQFF.

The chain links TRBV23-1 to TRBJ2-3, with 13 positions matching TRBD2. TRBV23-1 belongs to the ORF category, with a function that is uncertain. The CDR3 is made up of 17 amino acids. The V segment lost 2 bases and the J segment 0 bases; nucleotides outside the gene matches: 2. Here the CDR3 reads CASSQGTSGTSTDTQYF. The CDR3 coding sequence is TGCGCCAGCAGTCAAGGGACTAGCGGGACTAGCACAGATACGCAGTATTTT.

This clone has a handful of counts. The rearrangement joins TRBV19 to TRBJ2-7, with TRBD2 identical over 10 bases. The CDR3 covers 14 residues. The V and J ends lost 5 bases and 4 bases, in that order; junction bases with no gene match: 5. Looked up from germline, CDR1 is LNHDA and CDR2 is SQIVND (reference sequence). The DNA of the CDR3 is TGTGCCAGTAGTTCCGGGACTAGCGTATACGAGCAGTACTTC. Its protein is CASSSGTSVYEQYF.

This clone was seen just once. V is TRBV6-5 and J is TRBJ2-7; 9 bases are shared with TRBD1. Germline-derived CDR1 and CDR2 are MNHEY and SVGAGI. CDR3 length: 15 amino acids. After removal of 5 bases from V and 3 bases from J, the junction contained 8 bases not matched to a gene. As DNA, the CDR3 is TGTGCCAGCAGTCAGGGACAGGGCGTATTCTACGAGCAGTACTTC. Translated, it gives CASSQGQGVFYEQYF.

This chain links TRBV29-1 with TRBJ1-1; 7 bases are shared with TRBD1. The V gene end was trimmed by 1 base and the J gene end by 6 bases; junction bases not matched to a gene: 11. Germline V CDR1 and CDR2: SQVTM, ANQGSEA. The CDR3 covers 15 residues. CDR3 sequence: CSVEGGDRAIAEAFF. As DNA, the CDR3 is TGCAGCGTTGAAGGAGGAGACAGGGCAATCGCTGAAGCTTTCTTT. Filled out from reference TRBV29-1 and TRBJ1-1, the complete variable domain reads SAVISQKPSRDICQRGTSLTIQCQVDSQVTMMFWYRQQPGQSLTLIATANQGSEATYESGFVIDKFPISRPNLTFSTLTVSNMSPEDSSIYLCSVEGGDRAIAEAFFGQGTRLTVV.

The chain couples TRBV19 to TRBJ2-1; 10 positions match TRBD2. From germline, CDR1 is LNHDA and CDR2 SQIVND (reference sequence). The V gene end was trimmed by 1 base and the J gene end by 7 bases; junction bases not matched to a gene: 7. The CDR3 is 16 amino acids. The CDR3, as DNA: TGTGCCAGTAGTATAGTAGACAGCGGGAGGGGTAATGAGCAGTTCTTC. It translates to CASSIVDSGRGNEQFF.

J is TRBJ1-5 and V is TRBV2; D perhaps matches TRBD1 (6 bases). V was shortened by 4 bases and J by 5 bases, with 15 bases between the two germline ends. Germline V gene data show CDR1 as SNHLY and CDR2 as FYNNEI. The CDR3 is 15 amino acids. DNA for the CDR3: TGTGCCAGCAGTGTAGTAGCGACAGGACATCAGCCCCAGCATTTT. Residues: CASSVVATGHQPQHF.

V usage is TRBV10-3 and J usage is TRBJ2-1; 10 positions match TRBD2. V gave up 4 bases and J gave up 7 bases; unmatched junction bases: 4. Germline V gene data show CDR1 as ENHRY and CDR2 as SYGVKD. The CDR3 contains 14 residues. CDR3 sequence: CAISGGTSENEQFF. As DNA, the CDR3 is TGTGCCATCAGTGGTGGGACTAGCGAAAATGAGCAGTTCTTC.

The CDR3, as DNA: TGTGCCAGTGAGACTTATTCCGGGAATGAGCAGTTCTTC. Protein sequence: CASETYSGNEQFF. The J gene is TRBJ2-1, the V gene TRBV2; D remains unclear. Looked up from germline, CDR1 is SNHLY and CDR2 is FYNNEI. The V end lost 9 bases, the J end lost 7 bases, and 16 bases lay between the germline ends. The CDR3 contains 13 residues.

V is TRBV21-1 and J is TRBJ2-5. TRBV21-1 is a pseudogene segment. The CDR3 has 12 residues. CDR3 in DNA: TGTGCCAGCAGCATTCACCCTGAGACCCAGTACTTC. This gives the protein CASSIHPETQYF.

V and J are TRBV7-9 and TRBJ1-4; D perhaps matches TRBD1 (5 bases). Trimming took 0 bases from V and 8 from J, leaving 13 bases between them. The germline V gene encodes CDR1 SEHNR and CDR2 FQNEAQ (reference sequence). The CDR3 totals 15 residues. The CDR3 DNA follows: TGTGCCAGCAGCTTAGCGGAGACAGTTAGCGAAAAACTGTTTTTT. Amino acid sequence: CASSLAETVSEKLFF. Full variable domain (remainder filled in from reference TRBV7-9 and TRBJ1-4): DTGVSQNPRHKITKRGQNVTFRCDPISEHNRLYWYRQTLGQGPEFLTYFQNEAQLEKSRLLSDRFSAERPKGSFSTLEIQRTEQGDSAMYLCASSLAETVSEKLFFGSGTQLSVL.

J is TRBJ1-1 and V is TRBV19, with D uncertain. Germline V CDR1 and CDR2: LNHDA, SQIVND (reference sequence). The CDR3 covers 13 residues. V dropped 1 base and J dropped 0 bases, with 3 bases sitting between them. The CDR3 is CASSIGMNTEAFF. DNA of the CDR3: TGTGCCAGTAGTATAGGTATGAACACTGAAGCTTTCTTT.

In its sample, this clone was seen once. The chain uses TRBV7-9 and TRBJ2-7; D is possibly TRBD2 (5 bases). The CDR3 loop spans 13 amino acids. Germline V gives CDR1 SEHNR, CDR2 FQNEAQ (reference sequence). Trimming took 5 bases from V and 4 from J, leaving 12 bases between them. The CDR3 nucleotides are TGTGCCAGCAGCCGACTAATGGAGTACGAGCAGTACTTC. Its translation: CASSRLMEYEQYF. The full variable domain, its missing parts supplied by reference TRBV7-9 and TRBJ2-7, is DTGVSQNPRHKITKRGQNVTFRCDPISEHNRLYWYRQTLGQGPEFLTYFQNEAQLEKSRLLSDRFSAERPKGSFSTLEIQRTEQGDSAMYLCASSRLMEYEQYFGPGTRLTVT.